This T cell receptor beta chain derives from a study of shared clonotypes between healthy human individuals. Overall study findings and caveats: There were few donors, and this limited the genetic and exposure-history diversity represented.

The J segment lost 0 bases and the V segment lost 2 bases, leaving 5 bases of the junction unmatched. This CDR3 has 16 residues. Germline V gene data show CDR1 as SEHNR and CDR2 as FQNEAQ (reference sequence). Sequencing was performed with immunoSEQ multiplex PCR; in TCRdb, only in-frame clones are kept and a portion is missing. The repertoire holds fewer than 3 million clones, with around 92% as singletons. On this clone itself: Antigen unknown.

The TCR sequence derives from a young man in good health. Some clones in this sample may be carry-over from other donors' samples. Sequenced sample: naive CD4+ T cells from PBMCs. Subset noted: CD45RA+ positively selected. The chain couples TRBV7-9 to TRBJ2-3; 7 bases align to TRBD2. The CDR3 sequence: CASSLLSGASTDTQYF. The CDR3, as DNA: TGTGCCAGCAGCTTACTCAGCGGGGCTAGCACAGATACGCAGTATTTT.